The 20 T cell receptor beta chains listed next were all sequenced from one sample in a study of shared clonotypes between healthy human individuals. The data were produced by immunoSEQ multiplex PCR, yet TCRdb's version contains in-frame clones alone and is incomplete. The profile shows about 1.9 million clones, around 93% of them singletons. Positively selected for CCR7, the CD45RO-negative cells used as naive CD8 cells excluded terminally differentiated effector memory CD45RA+ cells. Sequenced input: naive CD8+ T cells from PBMCs. These receptors were taken from a man younger than 35 in good health. Some clones in this sample may be carry-over from other donors' samples.

In its sample, this clone was seen a few times. The chain has TRBV6-1 and TRBJ1-4; D not resolved. Germline V gene lookup returns CDR1 MNHNS and CDR2 SASEGT. This CDR3 is built from 14 residues. Trimming pared 3 bases from V and 4 bases from J, leaving 9 bases between. The CDR3 bases are TGTGCCAGCAGTGAGGGGATGGGTAATGAAAAACTGTTTTTT. Translation gives CASSEGMGNEKLFF.

This chain uses TRBV2 with TRBJ2-4, with D uncertain. The CDR3 is made up of 12 amino acids. Germline V CDR1 and CDR2: SNHLY, FYNNEI. Trimming removed 7 bases at V and 9 bases at J, with 13 bases between. This CDR3 reads CASTGSNGIQYF. CDR3 DNA sequence: TGTGCCAGCACCGGGTCCAACGGCATTCAGTACTTC. Supplemented by reference TRBV2 and TRBJ2-4, the full variable domain reads EPEVTQTPSHQVTQMGQEVILRCVPISNHLYFYWYRQILGQKVEFLVSFYNNEISEKSEIFDDQFSVERPDGSNFTLKIRSTKLEDSAMYFCASTGSNGIQYFGAGTRLSVL.

V and J are TRBV9 and TRBJ2-2, with 7 bases fitting TRBD1. Germline CDR1 reads SGDLS; CDR2 reads YYNGEE. The junction had 7 bases not matched to a gene; V was cut back by 4 bases and J by 4 bases. CDR3 size: 15 residues. CDR3 amino acids: CASSSTGAPTGELFF. CDR3 bases: TGTGCCAGCAGCTCCACAGGGGCTCCCACCGGGGAGCTGTTTTTT.

This clone appeared once. The J gene is TRBJ2-1, the V gene TRBV28; 11 positions agree with TRBD2. The V gene's germline CDR1 is MDHEN and CDR2 SYDVKM. V shed 6 bases and J 6 bases; nucleotides not matched to a gene: 7. This CDR3 is built from 15 residues. The CDR3 DNA reads TGTGCCAGCAGCCACGTAGCGGGAGGGCCCAATGAGCAGTTCTTC. Protein product: CASSHVAGGPNEQFF.

The chain uses TRBV28 and TRBJ2-7, with 8 bases identical to TRBD2. Trimming cost V 8 bases and J 5 bases; bases outside gene matches: 8. Germline CDR1 MDHEN, CDR2 SYDVKM. The CDR3 runs to 13 residues. The CDR3 sequence: CASGAGEEDEQYF. CDR3 bases: TGTGCCAGCGGAGCGGGGGAGGAGGACGAGCAGTACTTC.

This chain links TRBV6-1 with TRBJ1-4; TRBD1 aligns across 8 bases. Germline V CDR1 and CDR2: MNHNS, SASEGT. The CDR3 sequence is 17 residues long. Germline trimming cut 3 bases from V and 3 bases from J; bases unmatched to any gene: 9. The CDR3 protein is CASSDWTGRYPNEKLFF. The CDR3 nucleotides read TGTGCCAGCAGTGATTGGACAGGGCGGTACCCTAATGAAAAACTGTTTTTT.

This chain uses TRBV29-1 with TRBJ2-7, with a possible D match to TRBD1 (6 bases). Trimming took 5 bases from V and 5 from J, leaving 13 bases between them. CDR1 SQVTM and CDR2 ANQGSEA come from the germline V gene. The CDR3 is 12 residues long. This CDR3 reads CSVPTGTDEQYF. CDR3 in DNA: TGCAGCGTTCCCACAGGGACCGACGAGCAGTACTTC.

A remark on this clone: A read error may produce the germline difference seen at one junction end. The V gene is TRBV10-2, the J gene TRBJ1-2; 10 bases align to TRBD1. The CDR3 extends over 13 amino acids. Per germline, CDR1 WSHSY and CDR2 SAAADI. CDR3 region: CASREDRGNGYTF. The CDR3 nucleotides read TGCGCCAGCCGTGAGGACAGGGGGAATGGCTACACCTTC.

This clone has only one observation. V usage is TRBV14 and J usage is TRBJ2-1; unclear D gene. The CDR3 runs 12 residues. CDR1 is SGHDN, CDR2 FVKESK, per germline. The V end was cut by 1 base, the J end by 10 bases, with 8 bases between. The DNA for the CDR3 is TGTGCCAGCAGCCAAGCGACGGTCGAGCAGTTCTTC. Its protein is CASSQATVEQFF.

The rearrangement joins TRBV7-9 to TRBJ2-3, with TRBD1 matching over 7 bases. The CDR3 runs 12 residues. Germline V gene lookup returns CDR1 SEHNR and CDR2 FQNEAQ (reference sequence). After removal of 1 base from V and 11 bases from J, the junction contained 3 bases not matched to a gene. DNA of the CDR3: TGTGCCAGCAGCTTAGGACAGGGTGGGCAGTATTTT. Its protein product is CASSLGQGGQYF.

This CDR3 is CASSRLDGRPEGEQYF. CDR3 coding DNA: TGTGCCAGCAGCCGCCTGGACGGCCGACCAGAAGGGGAGCAGTACTTC. The V gene is TRBV7-2, the J gene TRBJ2-7; D is uncertain. The CDR3 has 16 residues. Germline V lookup: CDR1 SGHTA, CDR2 FQGNSA. V was pared by 5 bases and J by 7 bases, with 24 bases between.

This chain links TRBV27 with TRBJ2-5; 11 bases align to TRBD1. The V segment lost 3 bases and the J segment 2 bases; nucleotides outside the gene matches: 5. The V gene's germline CDR1 is MNHEY and CDR2 SMNVEV (reference sequence). The CDR3 contains 16 residues. The CDR3 spells CASSLGTGGRQETQYF. The CDR3 nucleotides read TGTGCCAGCAGTTTGGGGACAGGGGGAAGGCAAGAGACCCAGTACTTC.

The rearrangement joins TRBV27 to TRBJ1-5; 7 nucleotides agree with TRBD1. CDR3 length equals 17 residues. CDR1 and CDR2 from the germline V gene are MNHEY and SMNVEV (reference sequence). The V segment lost 5 bases and the J segment 2 bases; nucleotides outside the gene matches: 12. The chain's CDR3 is CASSPAGGIVGNQPQHF. CDR3 DNA: TGTGCCAGCAGTCCCGCAGGGGGGATTGTGGGCAATCAGCCCCAGCATTTT.

The count of this clone is one. This chain connects TRBV10-3 to TRBJ2-1; TRBD1 agrees at 9 bases. Losses at the gene ends were 3 bases for V and 4 bases for J; bases not matched to a gene: 10. The CDR3 is 17 amino acids. Germline values: CDR1 ENHRY, CDR2 SYGVKD. The CDR3 reads CAISDASRDREYNEQFF. CDR3 bases: TGTGCCATCAGTGACGCCTCCCGGGACAGGGAATACAATGAGCAGTTCTTC.

The CDR3: CASSLGQNSGANVLTF. Here the CDR3 DNA reads TGTGCCAGCAGCTTGGGACAAAACTCTGGGGCCAACGTCCTGACTTTC. The chain is built from TRBV7-8 and TRBJ2-6, with D maybe TRBD1 (6 bases). This CDR3 has 16 amino acids. Germline V gene data show CDR1 as SGHVS and CDR2 as FQNEAQ. Trimming stripped 3 bases from V and 0 bases from J, with 9 bases between.

The V call is TRBV2, the J call TRBJ1-1; D remains ambiguous. The germline gives CDR1 SNHLY, CDR2 FYNNEI. V lost 2 bases and J lost 1, with 17 bases in between. This CDR3 spans 17 amino acids. CDR3 coding DNA: TGTGCCAGCAGTGAAACGGGAAGTCGGGGAGAGAACACTGAAGCTTTCTTT. Its translation: CASSETGSRGENTEAFF.

The genes are TRBV27 and TRBJ2-7, with D possibly TRBD2 on 6 matching bases. V lost 2 bases and J 3 bases, leaving 11 bases between the germline ends. CDR1 and CDR2 from the germline V gene are MNHEY and SMNVEV (reference sequence). The CDR3 covers 14 residues. CDR3: CASSLGGLNYEQYF. In nucleotides, the CDR3 is TGTGCCAGCAGTTTAGGGGGACTGAACTACGAGCAGTACTTC.

The V gene is TRBV5-6, the J gene TRBJ1-2; no definite D call. V lost 3 bases and J 3 bases, leaving 9 bases between the germline ends. Per the germline V gene, CDR1 is SGHDT and CDR2 is YYEEEE. CDR3 size: 13 residues. The CDR3 protein is CASSSPMDYGYTF. The DNA of the CDR3 is TGTGCCAGCAGCTCTCCTATGGACTATGGCTACACCTTC. The whole variable domain, filled in from reference TRBV5-6 and TRBJ1-2, reads DAGVTQSPTHLIKTRGQQVTLRCSPKSGHDTVSWYQQALGQGPQFIFQYYEEEERQRGNFPDRFSGHQFPNYSSELNVNALLLGDSALYLCASSSPMDYGYTFGSGTRLTVV.

The gene calls are TRBV13 and TRBJ1-3; 9 bases agree with TRBD1. Trimming cost V 2 bases and J 8 bases; bases outside gene matches: 10. The V gene's germline CDR1 is PRHDT and CDR2 FYEKMQ (reference sequence). This CDR3 is 16 amino acids long. The CDR3 spells CASSLNRDREADTIYF. The CDR3 DNA follows: TGTGCCAGCAGCTTAAACCGGGACAGGGAGGCGGACACCATATATTTT.

This chain uses TRBV19 with TRBJ2-5, with a possible D match to TRBD2 (6 bases). Germline V lookup: CDR1 LNHDA, CDR2 SQIVND (reference sequence). The CDR3 extends over 11 amino acids. Deletions cut 4 bases from V and 7 bases from J, with 7 bases between. The CDR3 loop is CASSTGGTQYF. The CDR3 region has the DNA TGTGCCAGTAGTACCGGGGGGACCCAGTACTTC.